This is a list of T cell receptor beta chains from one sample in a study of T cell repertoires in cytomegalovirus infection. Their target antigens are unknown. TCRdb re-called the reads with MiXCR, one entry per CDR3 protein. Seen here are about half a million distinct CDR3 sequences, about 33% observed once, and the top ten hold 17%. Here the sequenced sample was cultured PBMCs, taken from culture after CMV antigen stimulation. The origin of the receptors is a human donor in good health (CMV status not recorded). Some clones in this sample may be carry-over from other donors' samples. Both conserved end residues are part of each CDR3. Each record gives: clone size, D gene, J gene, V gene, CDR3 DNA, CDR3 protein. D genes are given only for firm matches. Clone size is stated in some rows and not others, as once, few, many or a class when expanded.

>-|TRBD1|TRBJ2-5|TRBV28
TGTGCCAGCAGTGGACAGGGGGAGACCCAGTACTTC
CASSGQGETQYF
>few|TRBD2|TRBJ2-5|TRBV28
TGTGCCAGCAGTCTTAGCGGGACCCCCCCCGTGACCCAGTACTTC
CASSLSGTPPVTQYF
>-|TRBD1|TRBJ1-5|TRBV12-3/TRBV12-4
TGTGCCAGCAGTCCCTCCTACAGGGGACTCAATCAGCCCCAGCATTTT
CASSPSYRGLNQPQHF
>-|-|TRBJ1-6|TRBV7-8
TGTGCCAGCAGCTTAGCGTTGAGGGATAATTCACCCCTCCACTTT
CASSLALRDNSPLHF
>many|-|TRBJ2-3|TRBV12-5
TGTGCTAGTGGTTTCCCAGGGGACTTGAATGATACGCAGTATTTT
CASGFPGDLNDTQYF
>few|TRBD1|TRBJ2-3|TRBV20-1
TGCAGTGCTCGGCCGGCGGACAGGTTTAGCACAGATACGCAGTATTTT
CSARPADRFSTDTQYF
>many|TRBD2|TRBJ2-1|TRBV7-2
TGTGCCAGCAGCTTAGCCGGGACTAGCGTTAGTGGTGGGCAGTTCTTC
CASSLAGTSVSGGQFF
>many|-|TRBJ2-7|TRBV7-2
TGTGCCAGCAGTCCTCTGGGGGGAGGTCTTTCCTACGAGCAGTACTTC
CASSPLGGGLSYEQYF
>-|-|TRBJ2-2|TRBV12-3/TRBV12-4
TGTGCCAGCAGTTTATTCCAGGGGTACACCGGGGAGCTGTTTTTT
CASSLFQGYTGELFF
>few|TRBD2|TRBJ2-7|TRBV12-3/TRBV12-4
TGTGCCAGCAGTTTAGTTTCCACTAGCGGGGTCTACGAGCAGTACTTC
CASSLVSTSGVYEQYF
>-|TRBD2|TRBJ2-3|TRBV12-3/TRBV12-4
TGTGCCAGCAGTCCGGGACTAGCGCACGCAGATACGCAGTATTTT
CASSPGLAHADTQYF
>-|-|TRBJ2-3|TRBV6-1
TGTGCCAGCAGTGAATATAGCCCCAAAACAGATACGCAGTATTTT
CASSEYSPKTDTQYF
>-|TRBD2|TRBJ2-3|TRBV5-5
TGTGCCAGCAGCGACCCCGGGACTAGCGGGAGGGTGGATACGCAGTATTTT
CASSDPGTSGRVDTQYF
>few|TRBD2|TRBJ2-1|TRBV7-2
TGTGCCAGCAGTAAGAGACTAGCGGGATACAATGAGCAGTTCTTC
CASSKRLAGYNEQFF
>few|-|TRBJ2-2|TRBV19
TGTGCCAGTGCTATAATCTCCGGGGCGGGACGCTCATCGGCCACCGGGGAGCTGTTTTTT
CASAIISGAGRSSATGELFF
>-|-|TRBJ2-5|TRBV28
TGTGCCAGCAGTTTGTTGGCAGGGAGGGAGACCCAGTACTTC
CASSLLAGRETQYF
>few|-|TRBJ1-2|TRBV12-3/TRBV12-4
TGTGCCAGCAGTTTAGTCCTAAGCAATGGCTACACCTTC
CASSLVLSNGYTF
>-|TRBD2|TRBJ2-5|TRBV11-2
TGTGCCAGCAGCTCTTCGACTAGCGGGGACCAGTACTTC
CASSSSTSGDQYF
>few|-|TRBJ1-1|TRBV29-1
TGCAGCGTCCGTCCTCACCTGAACACTGAAGCTTTCTTT
CSVRPHLNTEAFF
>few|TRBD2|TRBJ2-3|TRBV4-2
TGTGCCAGCAGCCAAGAGGCGGGAGGGCCCCCAGATACGCAGTATTTT
CASSQEAGGPPDTQYF
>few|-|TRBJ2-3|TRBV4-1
TGCGCCAGCAGCCTCTTTCCCGGGCAGGGTCGGGGAGATACGCAGTATTTT
CASSLFPGQGRGDTQYF
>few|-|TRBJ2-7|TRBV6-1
TGTGCCAGCGTACCGGGTGGGCGGTACGAGCAGTACTTC
CASVPGGRYEQYF
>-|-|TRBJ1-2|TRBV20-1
TGCAGTGCTAGGATCTTGGGAACAAACTATGGCTACACCTTC
CSARILGTNYGYTF
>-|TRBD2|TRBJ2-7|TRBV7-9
TGTGCCAGCAGCTTTGGGACTAAGGGGAGGGAGTTGTACGAGCAGTACTTC
CASSFGTKGRELYEQYF
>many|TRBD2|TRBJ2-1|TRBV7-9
TGTGCCAGCAGCTTAATGGGACTAGCGGCCTACAATGAGCAGTTCTTC
CASSLMGLAAYNEQFF
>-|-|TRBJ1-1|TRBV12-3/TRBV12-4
TGTGCCAGCAGCGGGCCCTGGGGGACTGAAGCTTTCTTT
CASSGPWGTEAFF
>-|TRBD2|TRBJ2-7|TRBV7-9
TGTGCCAGCAGGACTAGCGGGAGAAACGAGCAGTACTTC
CASRTSGRNEQYF